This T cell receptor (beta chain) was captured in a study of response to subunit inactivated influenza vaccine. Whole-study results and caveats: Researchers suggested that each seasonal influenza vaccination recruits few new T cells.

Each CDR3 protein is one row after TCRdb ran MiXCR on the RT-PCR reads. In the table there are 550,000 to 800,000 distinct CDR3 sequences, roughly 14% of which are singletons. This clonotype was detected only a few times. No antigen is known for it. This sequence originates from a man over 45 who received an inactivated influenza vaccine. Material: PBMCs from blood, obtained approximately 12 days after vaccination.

Written as DNA, the CDR3 is TGCAGTGCTAGAGGACTAGCGGGGATGCAGTATTTT. Translation gives CSARGLAGMQYF. The genes are TRBV20-1 and TRBJ2-3, with 11 bases lining up with TRBD2. The CDR3 sequence is 12 residues long. V lost 1 base, J lost 11 bases, and 2 bases stayed unmatched. Germline V gene lookup returns CDR1 DFQATT and CDR2 SNEGSKA (reference sequence).